This T cell receptor (beta chain) appears in the sequencing data of a study of PD-L1 blockade in urothelial cancer. Study as a whole: Patients' histories included 0 to 3 prior chemotherapy regimens. Points from the study as a whole: Better survival was forecast by a pretreatment blood TCR clonality below the median.

With respect to this clone: As yet, its antigen is unknown.

The assay was immunoSEQ multiplex PCR, and TCRdb's table has in-frame clones only and misses some. The sample carries fewer than 40,000 clones, 75% to 90% recorded once. The germline gives CDR1 SGHVS, CDR2 FQNEAQ. J gave up 6 bases and V 5 bases, and 11 bases lay outside the gene matches. There are 16 residues in the CDR3. Patients had locally advanced or metastatic urothelial carcinoma. This material consisted of PBMCs, taken around atezolizumab (anti-PD-L1) treatment. The TCR originated in a man aged 50-59 years with urothelial cancer. The rearrangement links TRBV7-8 to TRBJ2-3; 10 nucleotides agree with TRBD2. CDR3 residues: CASSGLAGAERDTQYF. The CDR3 bases are TGTGCCAGCAGCGGTCTAGCGGGGGCGGAAAGGGATACGCAGTATTTT.